These 3 T cell receptor beta chains originate from one sample sequenced in a study of blood T cell repertoires in COVID-19. The protocol was immunoSEQ multiplex PCR, while the TCRdb copy is restricted to in-frame clones and leaves out a portion. The sample holds about 79,000 clones, 85% to 90% seen once. Material: peripheral blood. These receptors all come from a man aged 70-80 years with active or convalescent COVID-19.

The V call is TRBV25-1, the J call TRBJ1-6, with D uncertain. Trimming stripped 5 bases from V and 5 bases from J, with 13 bases between. This CDR3 contains 15 residues. Germline V gives CDR1 MGHDK, CDR2 SYGVNS. Here the CDR3 reads CASSLREFDNSPLHF. The CDR3 DNA is TGTGCCAGCAGTTTGAGGGAATTTGATAATTCACCCCTCCACTTT. Looking up the rest from reference TRBV25-1 and TRBJ1-6 gives the full variable domain: EADIYQTPRYLVIGTGKKITLECSQTMGHDKMYWYQQDPGMELHLIHYSYGVNSTEKGDLSSESTVSRIRTEHFPLTLESARPSHTSQYLCASSLREFDNSPLHFGNGTRLTVT.

This clone was seen a single time. Distinct nucleotide sequences in the sample also encode this CDR3. This chain connects TRBV18 to TRBJ1-1, with 8 bases that match TRBD1. The CDR3 is made up of 14 amino acids. V gave up 3 bases and J gave up 1 base; unmatched junction bases: 1. Germline lookup yields CDR1 KGHSH and CDR2 LQKENI. The CDR3 DNA reads as TGTGCCAGCTCACCGGGGACAGGGAACACTGAAGCTTTCTTT. Translating gives CASSPGTGNTEAFF.

This rearrangement joins TRBV6-4 to TRBJ2-5; 8 nucleotides agree with TRBD2. CDR1 and CDR2 (germline): MRHNA, SNTAGT. V trimming: 0 bases; J trimming: 1 base; junction bases outside the gene matches: 1. The CDR3 contains 15 residues. CDR3 coding DNA: TGTGCCAGCAGTGACTCGACTAGCGTCCAAGAGACCCAGTACTTC. Translated, it gives CASSDSTSVQETQYF.